This T cell receptor (beta chain) is drawn from a study of graft-versus-host responses after intestinal transplantation (dated by TCRdb to 2020 to 2022). About the study as a whole: Recipients received multivisceral, liver-intestinal, or isolated intestinal transplants. The cohort enrolled some 25 intestinal transplant recipients including one retransplant, and a few patients lacking pretransplant specimens were excluded. A peak of at least 4% donor T cells among recipient peripheral blood mononuclear cells was the definition used for donor T cell macrochimerism. Alloreactive clones were identified by sequencing pre-transplant mixed lymphocyte reaction products and comparing them with unstimulated pre-transplant donor and recipient T cells. Rather than being sequenced by the commercial service, samples from three later patients were sequenced in-house on an Illumina MiSeq and processed with MiXCR. Every recipient was given anti-thymocyte globulin induction, followed by about three years of maintenance tacrolimus and steroids. Bulk TCR-beta CDR3 sequencing was used to track graft-versus-host and host-versus-graft alloreactive T cell clones in the graft, circulation and bone marrow after intestinal transplantation.

To isolate intraepithelial and lamina propria lymphocytes from graft specimens, dithiothreitol, EDTA incubations and collagenase D digestion were used. Serial intestinal graft biopsy specimens collected up to 600 days after transplant underwent bulk TCR-beta sequencing. The CDR3 contains 12 residues, cysteine and phenylalanine counted. CDR3 DNA only is kept here, 36 bases in frame from base 1. From the germline V gene, CDR1 is MDHEN and CDR2 is SYDVKM. V has 4 bases trimmed and J has 13 bases trimmed; junction bases matching no gene number 8. The library came from the immunoSEQ multiplex PCR assay. Adaptive Biotechnologies carried out high-throughput TCR-beta CDR3 sequencing of genomic DNA for most patients. In the paper's pipeline: Adaptive's ImmunoSEQ software supplied the TCR sequencing data for under 20 patients, while MiXCR and VDJtools were used to process a few other patients. Because the origin of CDR3 nucleotide sequences shared between donor and recipient could not be assigned, those sequences were removed. To be classed as alloreactive, a clone needed at least 2-fold expansion over unstimulated cells and a minimum CFSE-low frequency of 0.002% (template counts) or 0.001% (read counts). Clones detected in sequenced pre-transplant spleen, lymph node, or MLR CFSE-low populations of the donor or recipient were defined as mappable. Cumulative frequency of alloreactive clones was calculated as a percentage of all sequences weighted by copy number. Drawn from immuneACCESS, this table holds only the in-frame rearrangements with V and J called that TCRdb kept. Clones are partly lost; checked studies trace under half to an unresolved V gene and leave the rest unexplained. Clone size and V and J calls were adopted from that table, with D and trimming inferred from the DNA. The sample contains approximately 60,000 clones, 89% of them found a single time. The top ten clones comprise more than 1.5% of the sample.

Regarding this clone: Its cognate antigen has yet to be identified. No base qualities exist here, and no much larger clone lies one base off it.

What the authors observed across the whole study: The conclusions were limited by the relatively low number and heterogeneity of the intestinal transplant patients. High GvH to HvG T cell clonal ratios were observed in the allografts of patients with donor T cell macrochimerism. GvH clones were found in recipient bone marrow, and some of the GvH clones appeared earlier in ileal mucosa or blood, which is consistent with an intestinal mucosal origin. Early after transplant, peak levels of circulating GvH clones were found to be associated with declines in HvG clones.

Sequencing used ileum tissue, obtained around 350 days after transplant. The chain links TRBV28 with TRBJ1-2; 8 central nucleotides agree with TRBD1. The source of this sequence is a human patient who received an intestinal transplant, so some T cells may come from the graft donor. The DNA sequence is as follows: TGTGCCAGCAGTTCGTCCCGGGACAGGTGCACCTTC. Its protein reads: CASSSSRDRCTF.